This T cell receptor (beta chain) was recovered during a study of spatial heterogeneity in lung cancer. Study-wide results and limits: There were more appearances of ubiquitous expanded tumor TCRs in blood at resection than at follow-up.

This clonotype was observed at least ten times. Its target is not known. The length of the CDR3 is 16 residues. V was pared by 4 bases and J by 2 bases, with 10 bases of the junction left unmatched. Germline lookup yields CDR1 LGHNA and CDR2 YNFKEQ. MiXCR, run by TCRdb on the 5' RACE reads, gives a single entry per CDR3 protein. The data show 15,000 to 20,000 distinct CDR3 sequences, over 20% seen once. The sample's time point: sample taken at primary tumor resection. Material for sequencing was whole RNA from tumor, nontumor lung or frozen PBMC, left unsorted. The cohort: over 70 early-stage, untreated non-small cell lung cancer patients.

The chain carries TRBV4-2 and TRBJ1-1; 7 nucleotides line up with TRBD1. The receptor was derived from a female donor with early-stage non-small cell lung cancer. The sample was PBMCs, taken at surgery. CDR3 in amino acids: CASSPLPGQKNTEAFF. DNA of the CDR3: TGTGCCAGCAGCCCGCTACCGGGACAGAAAAACACTGAAGCTTTCTTT.